These 8 T cell receptor beta chains were all obtained from the same sample, sequenced in a study of cytomegalovirus exposure and HLA in healthy donors. Some clones are missing from TCRdb's copy, which holds only in-frame ones; the method was immunoSEQ multiplex PCR. The repertoire holds over 50,000 clones, approximately 92% seen once, with approximately 5.3% in the top ten. Source material: PBMCs. Every receptor here comes from a man aged 18 to 30 in good health and CMV-seropositive.

This rearrangement joins TRBV30 to TRBJ2-7; 9 nucleotides agree with TRBD2. Germline CDR1 GTSNPN, CDR2 SVGIG (reference sequence). This CDR3 region has 15 residues. Losses at the gene ends were 0 bases for V and 7 bases for J; bases not matched to a gene: 10. This chain's CDR3 is CAWSVGGLAALEQYF. CDR3 DNA sequence: TGTGCCTGGAGTGTAGGGGGACTAGCCGCCTTGGAGCAGTACTTC. Drawing the rest from reference TRBV30 and TRBJ2-7, the complete variable domain is SQTIHQWPATLVQPVGSPLSLECTVEGTSNPNLYWYRQAAGRGLQLLFYSVGIGQISSEVPQNLSASRPQDRQFILSSKKLLLSDSGFYLCAWSVGGLAALEQYFGPGTRLTVT.

The V and J genes are TRBV18 and TRBJ2-7; D is unclear. V dropped 0 bases and J dropped 1 base, with 4 bases sitting between them. Germline values: CDR1 KGHSH, CDR2 LQKENI. The CDR3 consists of 13 residues. The DNA for the CDR3 is TGTGCCAGCTCACCACCGACTTCCTACGAGCAGTACTTC. The encoded protein is CASSPPTSYEQYF.

The DNA of the CDR3 is TGCGCCAGCAGCAGCTTACCGGGGACTACCTACGAGCAGTACTTC. Its protein product is CASSSLPGTTYEQYF. The chain joins TRBV5-1 to TRBJ2-7; TRBD2 agrees at 7 bases. Per germline, CDR1 SGHRS and CDR2 YFSETQ. The ends lost 4 bases at V and 2 bases at J; junction bases unmatched: 9. This CDR3 is built from 15 residues. Together with reference TRBV5-1 and TRBJ2-7, the CDR3 gives the full variable domain: KAGVTQTPRYLIKTRGQQVTLSCSPISGHRSVSWYQQTPGQGLQFLFEYFSETQRNKGNFPGRFSGRQFSNSRSEMNVSTLELGDSALYLCASSSLPGTTYEQYFGPGTRLTVT.

This clone has just one count. This chain links TRBV9 with TRBJ2-1, with 7 positions matching TRBD1. CDR3 length: 18 amino acids. Germline assignment: CDR1 SGDLS and CDR2 YYNGEE. V was pared by 1 base and J by 0 bases, with 10 bases of the junction left unmatched. This CDR3 is CASSVKAGGVGSYNEQFF. The CDR3 DNA is TGTGCCAGCAGCGTAAAAGCAGGGGGAGTAGGCTCCTACAATGAGCAGTTCTTC.

This rearrangement joins TRBV29-1 to TRBJ2-1, with D maybe TRBD2 (6 bases). Trimming left V 7 bases short and J 2 bases short, with 15 bases between. The CDR3 is made up of 14 amino acids. Germline assignment: CDR1 SQVTM and CDR2 ANQGSEA. CDR3 coding DNA: TGCAGCGCCGAGGGACTTGGTCCCTACAATGAGCAGTTCTTC. It codes for CSAEGLGPYNEQFF.

J is TRBJ2-1 and V is TRBV10-2; unclear D gene. Germline-derived CDR1 and CDR2 are WSHSY and SAAADI. V was cut by 0 bases and J by 2 bases, with 14 bases left in between. The CDR3 has 17 amino acids. The CDR3 DNA sequence: TGCGCCAGCAGTGAGTCTGATGATCATCGGGCCTACAATGAGCAGTTCTTC. Translation gives CASSESDDHRAYNEQFF.

The V and J genes are TRBV10-3 and TRBJ2-7; D is possibly TRBD2 (6 bases). Germline loops: CDR1 ENHRY, CDR2 SYGVKD. This CDR3 comprises 13 residues. The germline V and J ends were trimmed by 6 bases and 2 bases, with 11 bases remaining between them. The CDR3 reads CAISGRGTYEQYF. CDR3 coding DNA: TGTGCCATCAGCGGGCGGGGTACCTACGAGCAGTACTTC.

This clone was seen a single time. This chain uses TRBV4-1 with TRBJ2-3; TRBD1 agrees at 8 bases. V lost 6 bases to trimming and J lost 6 bases; unmatched junction nucleotides: 14. The CDR3 length is 16 residues. Germline V gene sequence: CDR1 MGHRA, CDR2 YSYEKL. CDR3 bases: TGCGCCAGCAGATACAGGGGGGAGAGTTCTGGGGATACGCAGTATTTT. Residues: CASRYRGESSGDTQYF.